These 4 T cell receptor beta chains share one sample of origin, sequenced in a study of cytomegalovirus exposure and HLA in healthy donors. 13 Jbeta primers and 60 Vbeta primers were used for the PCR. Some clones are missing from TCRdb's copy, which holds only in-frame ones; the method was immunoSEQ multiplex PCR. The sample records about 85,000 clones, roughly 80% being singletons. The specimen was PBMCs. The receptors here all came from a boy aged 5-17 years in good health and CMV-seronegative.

The CDR3 sequence is CAWEGQTNYGYTF. The CDR3 DNA reads TGTGCCTGGGAGGGACAGACCAACTATGGCTACACCTTC. The rearrangement joins TRBV30 to TRBJ1-2, with 7 bases aligning to TRBD1. The length of the CDR3 is 13 residues. The trim removed 5 bases at V and 2 bases at J, leaving 5 bases unmatched. Germline CDR1 reads GTSNPN; CDR2 reads SVGIG (reference sequence).

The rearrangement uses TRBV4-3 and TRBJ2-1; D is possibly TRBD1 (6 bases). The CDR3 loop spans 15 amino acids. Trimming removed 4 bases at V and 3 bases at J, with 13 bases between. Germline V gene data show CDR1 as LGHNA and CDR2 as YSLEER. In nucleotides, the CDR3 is TGCGCCAGCAGCCCGGACAGTTGGGGCTACAATGAGCAGTTCTTC. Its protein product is CASSPDSWGYNEQFF.

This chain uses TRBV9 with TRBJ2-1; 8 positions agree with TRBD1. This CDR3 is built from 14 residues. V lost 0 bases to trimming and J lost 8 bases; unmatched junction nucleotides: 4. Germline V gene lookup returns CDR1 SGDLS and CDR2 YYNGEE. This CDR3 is CASSVGGTGDEQFF. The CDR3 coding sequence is TGTGCCAGCAGCGTAGGCGGGACAGGCGATGAGCAGTTCTTC.

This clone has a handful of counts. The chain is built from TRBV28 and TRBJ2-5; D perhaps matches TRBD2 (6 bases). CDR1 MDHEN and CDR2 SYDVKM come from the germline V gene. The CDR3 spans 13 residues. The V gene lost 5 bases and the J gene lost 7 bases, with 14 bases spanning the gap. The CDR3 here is CASSAPGLGTQYF. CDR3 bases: TGTGCCAGCAGTGCACCGGGACTCGGGACCCAGTACTTC.